Below, 26 T cell receptor beta chains from the same sample are listed, as sequenced in a study of cytomegalovirus exposure and HLA in healthy donors. In the PCR, 60 Vbeta and 13 Jbeta primers were used. The protocol was immunoSEQ multiplex PCR, while the TCRdb copy is restricted to in-frame clones and leaves out a portion. This sample has 75,000 to 100,000 clones; roughly 79% occur once, and the top ten carry over 0.5%. Sequencing used PBMCs. The origin of the receptors is a man aged 25 to 40 in good health and CMV-seronegative.

The chain recombines TRBV10-1 with TRBJ2-1; D gene unclear. Germline V lookup: CDR1 WNHNN, CDR2 SYGVQD (reference sequence). The CDR3 length is 14 residues. V was trimmed by 4 bases and J by 1 base, leaving 8 bases between them. The DNA for the CDR3 is TGCGCCAGCAGTGGCGGTGATTCCTACAATGAGCAGTTCTTC. This encodes CASSGGDSYNEQFF.

The sample holds one count of this clone. The chain couples TRBV19 to TRBJ2-3; 7 bases are a match to TRBD1. This CDR3 comprises 18 residues. Unmatched junction bases numbered 14, after V lost 5 bases and J lost 0 bases. Germline V lookup: CDR1 LNHDA, CDR2 SQIVND (reference sequence). The CDR3 DNA is TGTGCCAGTAGTCTGAGACAGGGAAGAGGATTTAGCACAGATACGCAGTATTTT. Its translation is CASSLRQGRGFSTDTQYF.

The J gene is TRBJ2-7, the V gene TRBV2; the D gene is possibly TRBD1 (6 bases). V lost 7 bases to trimming and J lost 2 bases, with 12 bases between them. CDR3 length: 13 amino acids. Germline V CDR1 and CDR2: SNHLY, FYNNEI. CDR3 protein: CASKSRDTYEQYV. DNA of the CDR3: TGTGCCAGCAAATCCCGGGACACCTACGAGCAGTACGTC.

This clone appeared a few times. The rearrangement joins TRBV4-2 to TRBJ2-7, with TRBD1 as a possible D gene (7 bases). Trimming took 0 bases from V and 4 from J, leaving 10 bases between them. The CDR3 is 14 amino acids. Germline CDR1 and CDR2: LGHNA and YNFKEQ. The CDR3 region has the DNA TGTGCCAGCAGCCAAGAGACAGGGAGGTACGAGCAGTACTTC. This translates into CASSQETGRYEQYF.

The chain couples TRBV6-4 to TRBJ1-2; TRBD1 is a possible D gene (6 bases). This CDR3 contains 15 residues. Deletions cut 7 bases from V and 0 bases from J, with 15 bases between. Germline CDR1 and CDR2: MRHNA and SNTAGT. The DNA for the CDR3 is TGTGCCAGCATGGGGACACCAAGAACTAACTATGGCTACACCTTC. Its translation: CASMGTPRTNYGYTF.

The chain combines TRBV2 with TRBJ2-1, with 10 bases that match TRBD2. After removal of 0 bases from V and 6 bases from J, the junction contained 5 bases not matched to a gene. Looked up from germline, CDR1 is SNHLY and CDR2 is FYNNEI. The CDR3 length is 16 residues. CDR3 loop: CASSEAGAGGANEQFF. As DNA, the CDR3 is TGTGCCAGCAGTGAAGCAGGAGCGGGAGGGGCCAATGAGCAGTTCTTC.

V is TRBV7-9 and J is TRBJ1-4, with 9 bases that match TRBD1. Per germline, CDR1 SEHNR and CDR2 FQNEAQ (reference sequence). The V gene end was trimmed by 3 bases and the J gene end by 7 bases; junction bases not matched to a gene: 3. The CDR3 runs to 14 residues. The CDR3 reads CASSLGQGSEKLFF. For the CDR3, the DNA is TGTGCCAGCAGCTTGGGACAGGGCAGTGAAAAACTGTTTTTT.

V usage is TRBV18 and J usage is TRBJ2-7, with 7 bases identical to TRBD1. CDR3 size: 12 residues. Germline values: CDR1 KGHSH, CDR2 LQKENI. Trimming cost V 5 bases and J 6 bases; bases outside gene matches: 4. CDR3 protein: CASSEQGPEQYV. In DNA, the CDR3 is TGTGCCAGCTCAGAACAGGGGCCCGAGCAGTACGTC.

The rearrangement joins TRBV7-3 to TRBJ2-5; D perhaps matches TRBD1 (6 bases). CDR3 size: 15 residues. The V gene's germline CDR1 is SGHTA and CDR2 FQGTGA. The ends were cut back, 1 base at V and 3 bases at J, with 12 bases in the middle. The CDR3 spells CASSLMGAGKETQYF. In DNA, the CDR3 is TGTGCCAGCAGCTTAATGGGGGCAGGGAAAGAGACCCAGTACTTC. The full variable domain, rest sourced from reference TRBV7-3 and TRBJ2-5, is GAGVSQTPSNKVTEKGKYVELRCDPISGHTALYWYRQSLGQGPEFLIYFQGTGAADDSGLPNDRFFAVRPEGSVSTLKIQRTERGDSAVYLCASSLMGAGKETQYFGPGTRLLVL.

The sample holds a few counts of this clone. This chain connects TRBV2 to TRBJ2-7; D is perhaps TRBD2 (6 bases). The ends were cut back, 6 bases at V and 1 base at J, with 16 bases in the middle. There are 15 residues in the CDR3. Germline lookup yields CDR1 SNHLY and CDR2 FYNNEI. The CDR3 nucleotides read TGTGCCAGCAGAACTAGCCGGAGAGGATCCTACGAGCAGTACGTC. This codes for CASRTSRRGSYEQYV.

The CDR3 DNA reads TGTGCCAGCAGCTTGGGGAGGGCCACTGGAAACACCATATATTTT. Its translation is CASSLGRATGNTIYF. This chain joins TRBV5-4 and TRBJ1-3; D gene unclear. Trimming removed 0 bases at V and 2 bases at J, with 9 bases between. This CDR3 is built from 15 residues. Germline values: CDR1 SGHNT, CDR2 YYREEE (reference sequence).

Turning to this clone: A junction boundary mismatches the germline segment, possibly from a read error. This sample includes further DNA sequences coding for the same CDR3. The rearrangement links TRBV10-2 to TRBJ2-3, with 7 bases matching TRBD2. CDR1 and CDR2 from the germline V gene are WSHSY and SAAADI. The CDR3 consists of 12 residues. CDR3 in amino acids: CASSGEWDTQYF. In DNA, the CDR3 is TGCGCTAGCAGCGGGGAGTGGGATACGCAGTATTTT.

The chain couples TRBV15 to TRBJ2-7; D possibly corresponds to TRBD1 (5 bases). The germline gives CDR1 LNHNV, CDR2 YYDKDF (reference sequence). The V gene lost 0 bases and the J gene lost 4 bases, with 7 bases spanning the gap. CDR3 length: 13 amino acids. The CDR3 spells CATSRDRGYEQYF. The CDR3 DNA sequence: TGTGCCACCAGCAGAGATAGGGGTTACGAGCAGTACTTC.

The chain recombines TRBV7-2 with TRBJ2-3; 13 bases are shared with TRBD2. Germline assignment: CDR1 SGHTA and CDR2 FQGNSA. CDR3 size: 15 residues. With V trimmed by 5 bases and J by 4 bases, 3 bases remained unmatched. The DNA of the CDR3 is TGTGCCAGCAGCACACTAGCGGGGGGGGCAGATACGCAGTATTTT. Translating it yields CASSTLAGGADTQYF.

The chain links TRBV28 to TRBJ2-7; maybe TRBD1 (6 bases). This CDR3 contains 14 residues. V shed 5 bases and J shed 0 bases, with 11 bases lying between them. Per the germline V gene, CDR1 is MDHEN and CDR2 is SYDVKM. The CDR3 spells CASSPPQGSYEQYV. The CDR3 nucleotides read TGTGCCAGCAGTCCCCCACAGGGCTCCTACGAGCAGTACGTC.

The rearrangement links TRBV11-2 to TRBJ2-5, with a possible D match to TRBD2 (6 bases). Germline values: CDR1 SGHAT, CDR2 FQNNGV. There are 15 residues in the CDR3. The ends were cut back, 7 bases at V and 6 bases at J, with 21 bases in the middle. Here the CDR3 DNA reads TGTGCCAGCAAACTTGCGGGGACTGGCAAGAAGACCCAGTACTTC. This gives the protein CASKLAGTGKKTQYF.

The chain uses TRBV11-2 and TRBJ2-7, with TRBD2 as a possible D gene (7 bases). This CDR3 region has 15 residues. Germline V gene lookup returns CDR1 SGHAT and CDR2 FQNNGV. V was pared by 7 bases and J by 0 bases, with 16 bases between. The CDR3 nucleotides are TGTGCCAGCATCCCTGAGGGGGGGAGCTCCTACGAGCAGTACTTC. Translated: CASIPEGGSSYEQYF.

The V call is TRBV6-5, the J call TRBJ2-7; no firm D call. The CDR3 runs 13 residues. Germline V gene lookup returns CDR1 MNHEY and CDR2 SVGAGI. The V end was cut by 0 bases, the J end by 6 bases, with 9 bases between. The chain's CDR3 is CASSYSMIGEQYF. For the CDR3, the DNA is TGTGCCAGCAGTTACTCGATGATCGGCGAGCAGTACTTC.

The chain is built from TRBV15 and TRBJ1-4; D may be TRBD1 (5 bases). V was shortened by 8 bases and J by 8 bases, with 12 bases between the two germline ends. Germline V gene data show CDR1 as LNHNV and CDR2 as YYDKDF (reference sequence). CDR3 length: 12 residues. The CDR3 loop reads CATAGTKEKLFF. Written as DNA, the CDR3 is TGTGCCACCGCGGGGACGAAAGAAAAACTGTTTTTT.

The chain couples TRBV5-1 to TRBJ1-3, with a weak D call TRBD1 (5 bases). This CDR3 contains 14 residues. Germline CDR1 SGHRS, CDR2 YFSETQ. V lost 4 bases to trimming and J lost 10 bases, with 18 bases between them. The CDR3 nucleotides are TGCGCCAGCAGCCCAACCGGGACTTCAAGTACCATATATTTT. This translates into CASSPTGTSSTIYF.

This chain links TRBV9 with TRBJ2-3, with 8 nucleotides matching TRBD2. The CDR3 length is 17 residues. The junction had 9 bases not matched to a gene; V was cut back by 3 bases and J by 0 bases. Per germline, CDR1 SGDLS and CDR2 YYNGEE. The CDR3 coding sequence is TGTGCCAGCAGCGCCGACTATAGCGGGGCTAGCACAGATACGCAGTATTTT. Amino acid sequence: CASSADYSGASTDTQYF.

The genes are TRBV15 and TRBJ1-4; 7 bases fit TRBD1. The CDR3 sequence is 16 residues long. The germline CDR1 and CDR2 sequences are LNHNV and YYDKDF (reference sequence). V was clipped by 3 bases and J by 2 bases; unmatched bases: 6. The CDR3 sequence: CATSRLTQGTNEKLFF. The CDR3, as DNA: TGTGCCACCAGCAGGCTTACACAGGGGACTAATGAAAAACTGTTTTTT. The entire variable domain, with the rest obtained from reference TRBV15 and TRBJ1-4, is as follows: DAMVIQNPRYQVTQFGKPVTLSCSQTLNHNVMYWYQQKSSQAPKLLFHYYDKDFNNEADTPDNFQSRRPNTSFCFLDIRSPGLGDTAMYLCATSRLTQGTNEKLFFGSGTQLSVL.

V gene TRBV7-2 combines with J gene TRBJ2-3; 7 positions match TRBD2. The CDR3 totals 17 residues. The V and J ends lost 3 bases and 0 bases, in that order; junction bases with no gene match: 9. Per germline, CDR1 SGHTA and CDR2 FQGNSA. CDR3 coding DNA: TGTGCCAGCAGCTTGGGGAGGGCCACGGCTAGCACAGATACGCAGTATTTT. Translation: CASSLGRATASTDTQYF.

The J gene is TRBJ2-3, the V gene TRBV19; 7 bases are shared with TRBD2. CDR3 length: 15 residues. The germline gives CDR1 LNHDA, CDR2 SQIVND (reference sequence). Trimming took 3 bases from V and 7 from J; bases not matched to a gene: 10. The CDR3 DNA sequence: TGTGCCAGTAGTATGGGGGGGGGATTTTTAAATACGCAGTATTTT. It translates to CASSMGGGFLNTQYF. Based on the CDR3 plus reference TRBV19 and TRBJ2-3, the full variable domain is DGGITQSPKYLFRKEGQNVTLSCEQNLNHDAMYWYRQDPGQGLRLIYYSQIVNDFQKGDIAEGYSVSREKKESFPLTVTSAQKNPTAFYLCASSMGGGFLNTQYFGPGTRLTVL.

This clone was found once. The chain couples TRBV18 to TRBJ1-1; 9 bases match TRBD1. V was pared by 6 bases and J by 6 bases, with 8 bases of the junction left unmatched. The CDR3 is 14 residues long. Germline CDR1 reads KGHSH; CDR2 reads LQKENI. The CDR3 DNA follows: TGTGCCAGCTCGCCGGGGACAGGGCAATCTGAAGCTTTCTTT. Encoded protein: CASSPGTGQSEAFF.

This clone has more than one count but fewer than ten. The chain carries TRBV5-6 and TRBJ2-1; TRBD1 aligns across 7 bases. V lost 3 bases, J lost 0 bases, and 6 bases stayed unmatched. The CDR3 has 16 amino acids. Germline lookup yields CDR1 SGHDT and CDR2 YYEEEE. The CDR3 coding sequence is TGTGCCAGCAGCTACGGACAGGTGAGCTCCTACAATGAGCAGTTCTTC. This gives the protein CASSYGQVSSYNEQFF.